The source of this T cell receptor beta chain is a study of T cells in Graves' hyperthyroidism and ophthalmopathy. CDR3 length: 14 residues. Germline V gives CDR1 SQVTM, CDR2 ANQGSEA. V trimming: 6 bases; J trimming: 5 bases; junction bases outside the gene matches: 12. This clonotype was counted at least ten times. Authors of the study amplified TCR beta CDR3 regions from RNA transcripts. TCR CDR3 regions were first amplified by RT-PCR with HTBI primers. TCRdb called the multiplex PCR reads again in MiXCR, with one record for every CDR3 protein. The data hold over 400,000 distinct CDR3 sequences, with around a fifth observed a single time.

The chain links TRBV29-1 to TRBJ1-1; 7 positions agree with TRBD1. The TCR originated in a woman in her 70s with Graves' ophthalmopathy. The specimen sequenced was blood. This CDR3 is CSVWRGQGWTEAFF. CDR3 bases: TGCAGCGTATGGAGGGGGCAGGGATGGACTGAAGCTTTCTTT.